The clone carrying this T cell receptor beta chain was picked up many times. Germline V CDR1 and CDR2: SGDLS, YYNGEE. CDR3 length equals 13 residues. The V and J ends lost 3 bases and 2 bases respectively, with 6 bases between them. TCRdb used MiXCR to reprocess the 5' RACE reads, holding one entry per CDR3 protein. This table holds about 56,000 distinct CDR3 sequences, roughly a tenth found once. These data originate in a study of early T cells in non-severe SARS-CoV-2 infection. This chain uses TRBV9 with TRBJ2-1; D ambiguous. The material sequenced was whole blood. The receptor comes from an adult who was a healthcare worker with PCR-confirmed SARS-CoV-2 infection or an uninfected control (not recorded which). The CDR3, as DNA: TGTGCCAGCAGCGATCCAACCTACAATGAGCAGTTCTTC. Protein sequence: CASSDPTYNEQFF.